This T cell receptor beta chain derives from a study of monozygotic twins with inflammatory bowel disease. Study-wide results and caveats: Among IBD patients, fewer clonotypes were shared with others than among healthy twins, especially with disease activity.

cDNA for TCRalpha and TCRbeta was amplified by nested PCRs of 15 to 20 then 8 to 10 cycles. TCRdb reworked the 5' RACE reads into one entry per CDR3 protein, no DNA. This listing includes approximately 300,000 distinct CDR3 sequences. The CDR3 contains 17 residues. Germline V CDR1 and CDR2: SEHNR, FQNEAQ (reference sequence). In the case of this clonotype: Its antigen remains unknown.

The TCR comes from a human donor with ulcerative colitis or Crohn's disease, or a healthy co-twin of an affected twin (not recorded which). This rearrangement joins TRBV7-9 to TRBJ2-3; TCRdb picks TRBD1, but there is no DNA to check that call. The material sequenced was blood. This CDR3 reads CASSSLSGGLGTDTQYF.